Reported below is one T cell receptor beta chain. Its antigen is not identified. This sample is drawn from a study of cytomegalovirus exposure and HLA in healthy donors. PCR amplification relied on 60 Vbeta primers (plus 13 Jbeta primers). Measured with immunoSEQ multiplex PCR; TCRdb has only the in-frame clones, and not every one. Recorded here are 100,000 to 150,000 clones; the top ten clones represent roughly 0.94%. Germline V CDR1 and CDR2: LNHDA, SQIVND (reference sequence). The V end lost 3 bases, the J end lost 7 bases, and 13 bases lay between the germline ends. The CDR3 loop spans 13 amino acids. Study-wide points: What was likely a sequencing artifact was a cluster of highly shared sequence variants.

The specimen was PBMCs. This clonotype was obtained from a man younger than 35 in good health and CMV-seronegative. The chain employs TRBV19 and TRBJ2-7, with a possible D match to TRBD2 (6 bases). The CDR3 is CASSMFLAGEQYF. The DNA for the CDR3 is TGTGCCAGTAGTATGTTTTTGGCGGGGGAGCAGTACTTC.